Detailed here is one T cell receptor beta chain. The antigen is undetermined. V lost 4 bases and J 5 bases, leaving 14 bases between the germline ends. The CDR3 has 14 amino acids. Germline lookup yields CDR1 SGHVS and CDR2 FQNEAQ. From 5'RACE with constant-segment primers came TCR alpha and TCR beta cDNA libraries that carried sample barcodes and UMIs. TCRdb reanalysed the 5' RACE reads using MiXCR and keeps one entry per CDR3 protein. This sample has around 310,000 distinct CDR3 sequences, with 20% found just once. The data belong to a study of T-cell memory formation after mild COVID-19. Study conclusions and caveats: Clones contracting over day 15 to 85 were CD4/CD8 balanced, with later expanders leaning CD4+. Detection of some responders pre-infection suggested pre-existing cross-reactive memory T cells participated. For contracting clones, CD4+ ones sat mainly in CM and EM, CD8+ in EMRA.

The receptor was isolated from a man in his late teens or twenties who had mild COVID-19 (a few samples of this study predate the infection). Cell type and time point are not known. Sequenced: PBMCs or a T cell subset sorted from them (not recorded which). The chain uses TRBV7-8 and TRBJ2-5; TRBD1 is a possible D gene (5 bases). This CDR3 is CASSSRAPGETQYF. CDR3 sequence (DNA): TGTGCCAGCAGCTCCAGGGCCCCAGGCGAGACCCAGTACTTC.